Listed here is a single T cell receptor (beta chain). The antigen this receptor binds is unknown. Qualities for individual bases were not recorded, and no much larger clone is one base off. Libraries came from the immunoSEQ multiplex PCR assay. Sourced from immuneACCESS, this table was stored by TCRdb with only in-frame sequences that have V and J called. A share of the clones is absent; for the studies checked, an unresolved V gene accounts for under half, and the remainder has no known explanation. The sample contains 60,000 or so clones, around 87% of them found a single time. The ten largest clones capture 4.5% to 6.5% of the sample. The data derive from a study of technical replicates of blood from a handful of donors (dated by TCRdb to the late 2010s). V is cut by 4 bases and J by 0 bases, and the space between the germline ends is 8 bases. The CDR3 has 13 amino acids, counting the end cysteine and phenylalanine. The only DNA kept is the CDR3, 39 bases in frame from the first base. As encoded in the germline V gene, CDR1 is SGHRS while CDR2 is YFSETQ.

Sequencing was performed on PBMCs. The chain employs TRBV5-1 and TRBJ2-7; 5 matching bases give a weak D call of TRBD2. The sequence was collected from a human donor in good health. Some clones in this sample may be carry-over from other donors' samples. Read as DNA, the sequence is TGCGCCAGCAGCCCGGAGGTCTCCTACGAGCAGTACTTC. Its amino acids are CASSPEVSYEQYF.